This section outlines one T cell receptor (beta chain) sequence together with its context. As handled by the study authors: Cell counts per sample came from amplifying reference gene primers. The method was immunoSEQ multiplex PCR; TCRdb's version includes in-frame clones alone and lacks a portion of them. D and trimming come from the DNA, and the V and J calls and clone size come from that table. The data hold about 130,000 clones, with just under 85% observed a single time. Germline CDR1 reads MNHNY; CDR2 reads SVGAGI (reference sequence). Trimming removed 2 bases from V and 7 bases from J; junction bases left unmatched: 8. This CDR3 is 16 amino acids long. The data originate from a study of blood T cell repertoires in COVID-19. About the study: Sample material is recorded as cDNA or gDNA derived from T cells, B-cell-depleted T cells, or PBMCs.

Sequencing input: peripheral blood. This clonotype was obtained from a human donor in a cohort sampled during active COVID-19. J is TRBJ2-3 and V is TRBV6-6, with 11 bases lining up with TRBD2. The CDR3 region has the DNA TGTGCCAGCAGTTACCGCGGTAGCGGGGGGGTTTATACGCAGTATTTT. Translation: CASSYRGSGGVYTQYF.